The table lists the clone carrying this TCR beta chain with many counts. As yet, its antigen is unknown. This entry is derived from a study of T cells after yellow fever vaccination. Making TCR cDNA involved 5'RACE template switching, which added UMIs and a universal primer site. TCRdb re-called the 5' RACE reads with MiXCR, one entry per CDR3 protein. The table includes 300,000 to 350,000 distinct CDR3 sequences, 3.5% to 4.5% detected once. CDR3 length: 15 residues. V was trimmed by 3 bases and J by 2 bases, leaving 12 bases between them. Overall study results and limits: Clones from primary vaccination mostly reappeared after the booster (around 96% CD4, roughly 87% CD8).

The sequencing here drew on PBMCs, taken 5 days after the yellow fever booster vaccination. The chain carries TRBV12-3 or TRBV12-4 and TRBJ2-3, with D tentatively TRBD1 or TRBD2 (6 bases each). The clonotype comes from a man between 18 and 35 years old who received the YFV17D yellow fever vaccine. The CDR3 here is CASSFTRGHTDTQYF. The CDR3 DNA sequence: TGTGCCAGCAGTTTTACCCGGGGGCACACAGATACGCAGTATTTT.